The 18 T cell receptor beta chains presented below share a single source sample, sequenced in a study of blood T cell repertoires in COVID-19. Profiled with immunoSEQ multiplex PCR; TCRdb holds only in-frame clones, not every one. This sample has 150,000 to 200,000 clones, with 90% found just once. The sequencing sample was made of peripheral blood. These receptors all stem from a man aged 45-65 years with acute or convalescent COVID-19.

The gene calls are TRBV10-3 and TRBJ2-3; 13 bases map to TRBD2. V lost 6 bases and J lost 4; bases outside the gene matches: 7. The CDR3 runs to 16 residues. The germline V gene has CDR1 ENHRY and CDR2 SYGVKD. CDR3 amino acids: CAIRHGLAGVSDTQYF. In DNA form, the CDR3 reads TGTGCCATCAGACACGGACTAGCGGGAGTCTCAGATACGCAGTATTTT.

This clone was counted a single time. J is TRBJ1-5 and V is TRBV19; possible D gene TRBD1, 6 bases. This CDR3 spans 14 amino acids. Germline V lookup: CDR1 LNHDA, CDR2 SQIVND (reference sequence). Between the trimmed V and J ends, which lost 0 bases and 7 bases, there was a span of 10 bases. CDR3 sequence (DNA): TGTGCCAGTAGTATAGATCACAGGGCCCAGCCCCAGCATTTT. It codes for CASSIDHRAQPQHF.

The chain employs TRBV7-2 and TRBJ2-5; possibly TRBD1 for D (5 bases). Deletions cut 1 base from V and 5 bases from J, with 8 bases between. The V gene's germline CDR1 is SGHTA and CDR2 FQGNSA. The CDR3 has 13 residues. The CDR3 DNA reads as TGTGCCAGCAGCTTAGTCAGGGTCGAGACCCAGTACTTC. Its protein product is CASSLVRVETQYF.

The gene calls are TRBV7-3 and TRBJ2-1; 9 bases line up with TRBD1. CDR3 length equals 15 residues. The ends lost 6 bases at V and 4 bases at J; junction bases unmatched: 7. Germline V gene sequence: CDR1 SGHTA, CDR2 FQGTGA. The CDR3 here is CASSSRDRVYNEQFF. CDR3 bases: TGTGCCAGCAGTTCACGGGACAGGGTTTACAATGAGCAGTTCTTC.

The V and J genes are TRBV4-1 and TRBJ2-1; TRBD2 aligns across 11 bases. The J segment lost 5 bases and the V segment lost 0 bases, leaving 6 bases of the junction unmatched. Germline assignment: CDR1 MGHRA and CDR2 YSYEKL. This CDR3 has 17 residues. Here the CDR3 reads CASSQEASGRMHNEQFF. The CDR3 coding sequence is TGCGCCAGCAGCCAAGAAGCTAGCGGGAGGATGCACAATGAGCAGTTCTTC.

The rearrangement uses TRBV19 and TRBJ2-1; TRBD2 agrees at 7 bases. CDR3 length: 15 amino acids. CDR1 LNHDA and CDR2 SQIVND come from the germline V gene (reference sequence). Trimming removed 7 bases from V and 3 bases from J; junction bases left unmatched: 9. CDR3 sequence reads: CASTRRAGDYNEQFF. CDR3 DNA: TGTGCCAGTACCCGCAGGGCGGGAGACTACAATGAGCAGTTCTTC.

This clone occurred once. This chain links TRBV18 with TRBJ2-2; 8 nucleotides match TRBD1. With V trimmed by 3 bases and J by 5 bases, 23 bases remained unmatched. The CDR3 has 21 amino acids. Germline V gene data show CDR1 as KGHSH and CDR2 as LQKENI. This CDR3 is CASSPFQGALLIVRRTGELFF. The DNA for the CDR3 is TGTGCCAGCTCACCCTTTCAGGGGGCGCTTCTGATAGTTCGGAGAACCGGGGAGCTGTTTTTT.

This chain uses TRBV7-2 with TRBJ1-2; D unresolved. The CDR3 sequence is 14 residues long. CDR1 and CDR2 from the germline V gene are SGHTA and FQGNSA. Trimming removed 0 bases at V and 4 bases at J, with 9 bases between. CDR3 DNA sequence: TGTGCCAGCAGCTTAGCTAACAGCCTCTATGGCTACACCTTC. Translated, it gives CASSLANSLYGYTF.

This chain joins TRBV10-3 and TRBJ2-7; 7 bases align to TRBD2. This CDR3 has 12 amino acids. CDR1 and CDR2 from the germline V gene are ENHRY and SYGVKD. The V segment lost 8 bases and the J segment 1 base; nucleotides outside the gene matches: 2. This CDR3 reads CAIGGGSYEQYF. The DNA of the CDR3 is TGTGCCATCGGGGGGGGATCCTACGAGCAGTACTTC.

The chain joins TRBV27 to TRBJ2-7; 11 nucleotides align to TRBD2. Germline values: CDR1 MNHEY, CDR2 SMNVEV (reference sequence). V lost 5 bases to trimming and J lost 5 bases; unmatched junction nucleotides: 2. The CDR3 has 13 amino acids. DNA for the CDR3: TGTGCCAGCAGTCCTAGCGGGGGGCACGAGCAGTACTTC. Protein sequence: CASSPSGGHEQYF.

The chain joins TRBV6-6 to TRBJ2-3, with D possibly TRBD2 on 6 matching bases. Trimming shortened V by 5 bases and J by 2 bases, and 14 bases separated the two germline ends. Per germline, CDR1 MNHNY and CDR2 SVGAGI (reference sequence). The CDR3 has 15 residues. The CDR3 bases are TGTGCCAGCAGTAAACTAGCATCCTCCACAGATACGCAGTATTTT. Protein sequence: CASSKLASSTDTQYF.

The chain uses TRBV6-5 and TRBJ1-5; 8 nucleotides match TRBD1. The germline V gene has CDR1 MNHEY and CDR2 SVGAGI. The CDR3 has 15 residues. The V and J ends lost 6 bases and 1 base, in that order; junction bases with no gene match: 5. The CDR3 DNA reads TGTGCCAGCAGCTCAGGGGGCTGGAGCAATCAGCCCCAGCATTTT. The encoded protein is CASSSGGWSNQPQHF.

This sequence joins TRBV2 and TRBJ2-1, with 11 bases matching TRBD2. Germline-derived CDR1 and CDR2 are SNHLY and FYNNEI. With 3 bases clipped from V and 3 bases from J, the junction kept 1 base outside the gene matches. The CDR3 is 15 residues long. CDR3 protein: CASSEGTSGYNEQFF. The CDR3 region has the DNA TGTGCCAGCAGTGAGGGGACTAGCGGCTACAATGAGCAGTTCTTC.

The J gene is TRBJ1-2, the V gene TRBV7-2, with 9 bases fitting TRBD1. The ends lost 5 bases at V and 5 bases at J; junction bases unmatched: 9. Germline V gives CDR1 SGHTA, CDR2 FQGNSA. This CDR3 has 15 amino acids. Here the CDR3 DNA reads TGTGCCAGCAGCCAGTCCGGGACAGGGCCTTATGGCTACACCTTC. It translates to CASSQSGTGPYGYTF.

This chain uses TRBV7-3 with TRBJ2-2, with 11 nucleotides matching TRBD2. Germline CDR1 is SGHTA and CDR2 is FQGTGA. The CDR3 is 16 residues long. The V and J ends lost 5 bases and 4 bases, in that order; junction bases with no gene match: 6. For the CDR3, the DNA is TGTGCCAGCAGCAAAGGGACTAGCGGAGGCACCGGGGAGCTGTTTTTT. Translation gives CASSKGTSGGTGELFF.

The chain joins TRBV6-1 to TRBJ2-5; D might be TRBD1 (6 bases). CDR1 and CDR2 (germline): MNHNS, SASEGT. Trimming left V 1 base short and J 5 bases short, with 11 bases between. CDR3 length: 14 residues. The CDR3 here is CASSEDRARETQYF. CDR3 nucleotides: TGTGCCAGCAGTGAAGACAGGGCCCGGGAGACCCAGTACTTC.

The table lists this clone with a few counts. The V and J genes are TRBV7-9 and TRBJ1-6; weak D call: TRBD1 (6 bases). This CDR3 comprises 14 residues. Germline-derived CDR1 and CDR2 are SEHNR and FQNEAQ (reference sequence). V shed 1 base and J shed 15 bases, with 16 bases lying between them. The CDR3 DNA follows: TGTGCCAGCAGCTTAGGGCAGGGGCCCCTGGTCCTCCACTTT. It translates to CASSLGQGPLVLHF.

The genes are TRBV19 and TRBJ2-7, with TRBD1 matching over 7 bases. Germline V lookup: CDR1 LNHDA, CDR2 SQIVND (reference sequence). CDR3 length: 14 amino acids. The ends lost 6 bases at V and 6 bases at J; junction bases unmatched: 11. As DNA, the CDR3 is TGTGCCAGTAGCCCAGGACAGGCCGTCGCCGAGCAGTACGTC. Translating gives CASSPGQAVAEQYV.